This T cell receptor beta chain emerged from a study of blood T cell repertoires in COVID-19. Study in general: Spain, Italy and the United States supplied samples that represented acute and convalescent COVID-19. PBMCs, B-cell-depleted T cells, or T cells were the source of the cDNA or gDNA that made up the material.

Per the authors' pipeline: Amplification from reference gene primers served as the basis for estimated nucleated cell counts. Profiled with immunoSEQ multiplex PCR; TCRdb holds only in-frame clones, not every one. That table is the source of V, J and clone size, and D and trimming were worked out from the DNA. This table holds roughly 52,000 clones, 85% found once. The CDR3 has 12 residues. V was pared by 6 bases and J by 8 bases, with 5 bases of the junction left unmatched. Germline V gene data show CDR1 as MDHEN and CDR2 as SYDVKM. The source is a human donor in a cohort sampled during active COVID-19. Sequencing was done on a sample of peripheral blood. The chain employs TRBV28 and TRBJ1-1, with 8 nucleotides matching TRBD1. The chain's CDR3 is CASSRTGREAFF. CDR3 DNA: TGTGCCAGCAGCCGGACAGGGCGGGAAGCTTTCTTT.